This T cell receptor beta chain was profiled in a study of blood T cell repertoires in COVID-19. Study as a whole: From the United States, Italy and Spain came samples of acute and convalescent COVID-19. Sources were T cells, B-cell-depleted T cells, or PBMCs; the material itself was cDNA or gDNA.

In the original processing: Counts of nucleated cells, estimated from reference gene primer amplification, were obtained. The repertoire was sequenced with immunoSEQ multiplex PCR; TCRdb's copy has only in-frame clones and lacks some. V, J and clone size derive from that table, while D and trimming were established from the DNA sequence. The sample records roughly 120,000 clones, about 80% being singletons. Germline V lookup: CDR1 SEHNR, CDR2 FQNEAQ (reference sequence). Trimming removed 4 bases from V and 0 bases from J, with 12 bases in between. The CDR3 runs to 15 residues. The receptor's source is a man in his 70s with active or convalescent COVID-19. The source material was peripheral blood. The V and J genes are TRBV7-9 and TRBJ1-2; D possibly corresponds to TRBD1 (6 bases). The CDR3 spells CASSSTGRPNYGYTF. In nucleotides, the CDR3 is TGTGCCAGCAGCTCGACAGGCCGCCCTAACTATGGCTACACCTTC.